This T cell receptor beta chain was sequenced during a study of shared clonotypes between healthy human individuals (dated by TCRdb to about 2020). Describing the broader study: The cohort included three men and two women between 18 and 49 years of age. Leukapheresis yielded between about 0.94 and 9 billion PBMCs per donor. To increase sequencing depth and limit assay-specific biases, TCR repertoire library preparation and sequencing were carried out by different laboratories using diverse techniques. For each donor, CD4 naive and CD4 memory were each run on three plates, CD8 naive on two plates, and CD8 memory on one plate. To estimate repertoire size and how much clonotypes are shared between individuals, the study performed deep sequencing of blood TCR repertoires from a handful of healthy adults. Summary of the overall study and its limitations: Sampling was restricted to blood, and TCR repertoires in tissue are likely to differ from TCR repertoires in blood. Rarefaction of sorted-subset datasets indicated incomplete sequencing despite the large sequencing depth. Compared with non-shared clonotypes, the clonotypes found in all four sorted-subset donors had higher generation probabilities. Larger estimated clonotype richness was generally found for naive subsets than for memory subsets. Based on pairwise subsampling, the degree of clonotype sharing among donors was expected to be affected by sequencing depth. Around 5% of naive CD4, 3.5% of naive CD8, about 2.5% of memory CD4, and more than 0.35% of memory CD8 clonotypes were shared across several donors. The small number of donors limited the genetic and exposure-history diversity represented.

CDR1 and CDR2 are read off the germline V gene as SNHLY and FYNNEI. V is shortened by 10 bases, J by 7 bases, and the region joining them spans 19 bases. From its cysteine to its phenylalanine, the CDR3 spans 13 amino acids. The CDR3 DNA has 39 bases and is translated from base 1. The donors were healthy, HIV-negative adults who had no recently reported acute infections or vaccinations. Every donor was a Caucasian adult residing in Nashville, Tennessee, USA. CD4+ T cells were enriched through magnetic negative selection, after which naive cells were positively selected on CD45RA and the remaining negative fraction served as the memory subset. After blood collection by leukapheresis, PBMCs were isolated using Ficoll-Histopaque density gradient centrifugation and then cryopreserved in the vapor phase of liquid nitrogen. Analytical flow cytometry was used to check the purity and quantity of every magnetically sorted T cell population. Genomic DNA was isolated from every sorted fraction and measured by UV absorbance on a Nanodrop 2000c.

Using the deep immunoSEQ assay, TCR CDR3 regions were amplified from genomic DNA by multiplex PCR. Extracted genomic DNA from each cell subset was distributed evenly across all wells of several immunoSEQ 96-well plates, and each plate was treated as a replicate. For sorted subsets, roughly 200 ng of genomic DNA, equivalent to 25,000 to 35,000 T cell genomes, went into each replicate PCR. Purified libraries were quantified with a Qubit 3.0 fluorometer, sized on a Bioanalyzer 2100, and re-quantified with the KAPA Library Quantification kit. Every immunoSEQ 96-well plate was sequenced on a dedicated single-read 150-cycle Illumina NextSeq 550 flow cell. Per the original workflow: The immunoSEQ output contained only junctional sequences without quality scores, so filtering could not match that applied to full-length reads. To assign V/J genes and CDR3, sequences were annotated using PyIR, a Python wrapper for IgBLAST v1.9, with IMGT germline references. Reads were filtered out if the reads had weak V/J assignments (E-value above 1e-6), no CDR3, stop codons, out-of-frame junctions, or ambiguous translated residues. V3J clonotypes were defined as sequences sharing an identical inferred V gene, J gene, and CDR3 amino acid sequence. Percentage overlap between repertoires was computed as shared unique clonotypes divided by the size of the smaller repertoire. RTK rarefaction, the Chao1 estimator, and Recon v2.1 estimates of unobserved clonotypes were used to assess repertoire richness. Generation probabilities for all TCRbeta clonotypes obtained by the gDNA method from a handful of donors were computed using OLGA. The clones in this table, taken by TCRdb from immuneACCESS, are in-frame only. Not every clone is retained; where verified, under half of the shortfall comes from an unresolved V gene, and the cause of the rest is unknown. The V and J calls and clone size were taken over from that table, and D and trimming were inferred from the DNA. The sample records about 1.4 million clones, more than 95% of which are singletons. The ten top clones hold approximately 1% of the sample.

As regards this clone: It has no known antigen specificity. No qualities accompany the bases; no much larger clone lies one base away.

The rearrangement combines TRBV2 with TRBJ2-5; the D region possibly corresponds to TRBD2 (5 bases align). Sequencing was performed on naive CD4+ T cells sorted from blood. The cell subset or site label of this sample denotes: CD45RA+ positively selected. The source is a man aged 25-45 years in good health. The CDR3 region reads CATADSTWGTQYF. The nucleotide sequence is TGTGCCACCGCGGACTCCACGTGGGGGACCCAGTACTTC. Extended through the reference TRBV2 and TRBJ2-5 proteins, this CDR3 yields the full variable domain: EPEVTQTPSHQVTQMGQEVILRCVPISNHLYFYWYRQILGQKVEFLVSFYNNEISEKSEIFDDQFSVERPDGSNFTLKIRSTKLEDSAMYFCATADSTWGTQYFGPGTRLLVL.